This passage covers 25 T cell receptor beta chains from one sample sequenced in a study of T cell repertoires in cytomegalovirus infection. TCRdb called the reads again in MiXCR, with one record for every CDR3 protein. The repertoire consists of about 490,000 distinct CDR3 sequences, with about 25% occurring once and the leading ten covering approximately 13%. The specimen sequenced was PBMCs. Receptors were obtained from a human donor in good health (CMV status not recorded). Some clones in this sample may be carry-over from other donors' samples.

The rearrangement uses TRBV20-1 and TRBJ2-7; unclear D gene. The germline V gene has CDR1 DFQATT and CDR2 SNEGSKA (reference sequence). Trimming took off 4 bases at V and 0 bases at J, with 10 bases between the two ends. The CDR3 sequence is 13 residues long. Here the CDR3 DNA reads TGCAGTGCTAATTCCGGGTCCTCCTACGAGCAGTACTTC. This sequence encodes CSANSGSSYEQYF.

The rearrangement joins TRBV2 to TRBJ1-2; 9 nucleotides line up with TRBD1. CDR1 is SNHLY and CDR2 is FYNNEI in the germline V gene. The CDR3 runs 16 residues. V lost 2 bases to trimming and J lost 7 bases; unmatched junction nucleotides: 11. The CDR3 here is CASSESQGALIRGYTF. CDR3 in DNA: TGTGCCAGCAGTGAATCACAGGGGGCTCTAATCCGTGGCTACACCTTC.

This clonotype occurred a few times. The chain has TRBV6-2 or TRBV6-3 and TRBJ2-7; 15 bases are a match to TRBD2. The CDR3 extends over 16 amino acids. The junction had 6 bases not matched to a gene; V was cut back by 6 bases and J by 3 bases. Germline values: CDR1 MNHEY, CDR2 SVGEGT. The CDR3 spells CASRTGTSGRFYEQYV. The CDR3 DNA follows: TGTGCCAGCAGAACCGGGACTAGCGGGAGGTTCTACGAGCAGTACGTC.

This clonotype was counted ten times or more. The genes are TRBV27 and TRBJ2-5; possibly TRBD2 for D (6 bases). Per the germline V gene, CDR1 is MNHEY and CDR2 is SMNVEV (reference sequence). This CDR3 has 15 residues. Trimming removed 6 bases at V and 5 bases at J, with 19 bases between. This CDR3 reads CASRGIAAPRETQYF. In DNA form, the CDR3 reads TGTGCCAGCAGGGGGATAGCGGCCCCCCGGGAGACCCAGTACTTC.

In its sample, this clonotype was seen many times. The CDR3 DNA reads as TGTGCCAGCAGCGTAGACAGGGAAAACGAGCAGTACTTC. Amino acid sequence: CASSVDRENEQYF. The chain links TRBV7-2 to TRBJ2-7; the match to TRBD1 covers 7 bases. This CDR3 spans 13 amino acids. CDR1 is SGHTA, CDR2 FQGNSA, per germline. V dropped 5 bases and J dropped 5; count of bases not matched to a gene: 6.

This clonotype was recorded many times. A junction end diverges from the germline sequence, so it may reflect a read error. The chain joins TRBV7-3 to TRBJ2-2; weak D call: TRBD2 (5 bases). CDR3 length: 15 amino acids. Germline CDR1 reads SGHTA; CDR2 reads FQGTGA. The CDR3 region is CASSLTGGLTGELFF. The CDR3 DNA reads TGTGCCAGCAGCCTAACGGGCGGACTTACCGGGGAGCTGTTTTTT.

This clonotype was seen ten or more times. The chain has TRBV7-8 and TRBJ2-7; D is ambiguous. The CDR3 is made up of 15 amino acids. Trimming removed 0 bases from V and 0 bases from J, with 9 bases in between. Per germline, CDR1 SGHVS and CDR2 FQNEAQ. CDR3 sequence: CASSLAFAASYEQYF. CDR3 sequence (DNA): TGTGCCAGCAGCTTAGCGTTCGCCGCCTCCTACGAGCAGTACTTC.

The J gene is TRBJ2-7, the V gene TRBV5-1; D is unclear. The CDR3 sequence is 14 residues long. Trimming pared 4 bases from V and 5 bases from J, leaving 16 bases between. Germline V lookup: CDR1 SGHRS, CDR2 YFSETQ. The CDR3 DNA reads as TGCGCCAGCAGCCCCGGGCCCATTGGGCACGAGCAGTACGTC. Translation gives CASSPGPIGHEQYV.

This clonotype was detected a few times. The V call is TRBV12-3 or TRBV12-4, the J call TRBJ2-7, with a weak D call TRBD2 (6 bases). The CDR3 has 14 residues. V lost 2 bases and J lost 5, with 13 bases in between. The CDR3 loop reads CASSLFGGMDEQYF. CDR3 in DNA: TGTGCCAGCAGTTTATTCGGGGGTATGGACGAGCAGTACTTC.

V is TRBV28 and J is TRBJ1-5; 8 bases are shared with TRBD1. This CDR3 is 16 amino acids long. From germline, CDR1 is MDHEN and CDR2 SYDVKM. The V and J ends lost 6 bases and 1 base, in that order; junction bases with no gene match: 8. CDR3 sequence: CASRSSQGVSNQPQHF. CDR3 nucleotides: TGTGCCAGCAGATCCTCACAGGGGGTAAGCAATCAGCCCCAGCATTTT.

The genes are TRBV6-5 and TRBJ1-4; D is possibly TRBD1 (6 bases). The germline V gene encodes CDR1 MNHEY and CDR2 SVGAGI. V lost 1 base and J lost 0, with 24 bases in between. This CDR3 comprises 21 residues. The CDR3 DNA follows: TGTGCCAGCAGTTACTTTTTGGACAGCTCCGGACGAAACGCAACTAATGAAAAACTGTTTTTT. This gives the protein CASSYFLDSSGRNATNEKLFF.

The CDR3 DNA sequence: TGTGCCATCAGTCCCAGACAGGGGAAAGGCAGCTCTGGGGCCAACGTCCTGACTTTC. It translates to CAISPRQGKGSSGANVLTF. The chain recombines TRBV10-3 with TRBJ2-6, with 8 bases that match TRBD1. The V and J ends lost 5 bases and 0 bases, in that order; junction bases with no gene match: 12. Germline CDR1 reads ENHRY; CDR2 reads SYGVKD. CDR3 length: 19 amino acids.

The table lists this clonotype with a few counts. This chain uses TRBV27 with TRBJ1-1; D may be TRBD1 (5 bases). This CDR3 comprises 14 residues. Per germline, CDR1 MNHEY and CDR2 SMNVEV (reference sequence). V lost 5 bases, J lost 3 bases, and 13 bases lay in between. CDR3 protein: CASSVPGLHTEAFF. The CDR3, as DNA: TGTGCCAGCAGTGTCCCAGGGCTCCACACTGAAGCTTTCTTT.

This clonotype came up a few times. This rearrangement joins TRBV18 to TRBJ2-3; 7 bases fit TRBD1. Unmatched junction bases numbered 10, after V lost 4 bases and J lost 0 bases. Germline CDR1 is KGHSH and CDR2 is LQKENI. The CDR3 contains 17 residues. The chain's CDR3 is CASSHETGSRSTDTQYF. The CDR3 DNA follows: TGTGCCAGCTCACACGAGACAGGGAGTCGAAGCACAGATACGCAGTATTTT.

This clonotype showed up just a few times. At one end, the junction sequence differs from germline, possibly due to a read error. The chain joins TRBV12-3 or TRBV12-4 to TRBJ1-2; TRBD1 is a possible D gene (5 bases). CDR3 length equals 14 residues. The CDR3 loop reads CASSFGGMANGHTF. CDR3 in DNA: TGTGCCAGCAGTTTTGGGGGGATGGCTAATGGCCACACCTTC.

This clonotype was observed a single time. The V and J genes are TRBV6-2 or TRBV6-3 and TRBJ2-7; D uncertain. Germline CDR1 and CDR2: MNHEY and SVGEGT. This CDR3 comprises 15 residues. V was trimmed by 7 bases and J by 6 bases, leaving 22 bases between them. CDR3 sequence reads: CASKMNRAARVEQYF. The CDR3 bases are TGTGCCAGCAAAATGAACCGGGCGGCCCGGGTCGAGCAGTACTTC.

Many counts were recorded for this clonotype. This chain joins TRBV6-2 or TRBV6-3 and TRBJ2-7; D remains ambiguous. Germline loops: CDR1 MNHEY, CDR2 SVGEGT. This CDR3 spans 12 amino acids. The V end was cut by 2 bases, the J end by 3 bases, with 5 bases between. This chain's CDR3 is CASSYNYYEQYF. In nucleotides, the CDR3 is TGTGCCAGCAGTTACAATTACTACGAGCAGTACTTC.

The chain employs TRBV6-2 or TRBV6-3 and TRBJ2-7; possibly TRBD2 for D (5 bases). The V end was cut by 5 bases, the J end by 6 bases, with 20 bases between. CDR1 and CDR2 (germline): MNHEY, SVGEGT. This CDR3 contains 15 residues. In nucleotides, the CDR3 is TGTGCCAGCAGTCCCCCCGACCCCCGAGGAGGCGAGCAGTACGTC. This sequence encodes CASSPPDPRGGEQYV.

The rearrangement uses TRBV6-8 and TRBJ2-1; D not certain. With 0 bases removed from V and 9 bases from J, the gap between germline ends came to 6 bases. The length of the CDR3 is 12 residues. Germline V CDR1 and CDR2: MNHGY, SAAAGT. The CDR3 region is CASSYSYGEQFF. The CDR3 DNA reads TGTGCCAGCAGTTACTCTTATGGTGAGCAGTTCTTC.

The chain has TRBV2 and TRBJ2-4, with D maybe TRBD1 (6 bases). V lost 3 bases and J lost 3, with 9 bases in between. The germline V gene encodes CDR1 SNHLY and CDR2 FYNNEI. This CDR3 contains 14 residues. CDR3: CASSDTQGKNIQYF. CDR3 nucleotides: TGTGCCAGCAGTGATACACAGGGCAAAAACATTCAGTACTTC. Based on the CDR3 plus reference TRBV2 and TRBJ2-4, the full variable domain is EPEVTQTPSHQVTQMGQEVILRCVPISNHLYFYWYRQILGQKVEFLVSFYNNEISEKSEIFDDQFSVERPDGSNFTLKIRSTKLEDSAMYFCASSDTQGKNIQYFGAGTRLSVL.

This chain links TRBV5-5 with TRBJ1-1, with 8 bases aligning to TRBD1. The CDR3 extends over 16 amino acids. The ends lost 1 base at V and 7 bases at J; junction bases unmatched: 12. Germline V CDR1 and CDR2: SGHKS, YYEKEE (reference sequence). CDR3 amino acids: CASSLRIDRGPGEAFF. DNA for the CDR3: TGTGCCAGCAGCTTGAGGATAGACAGGGGCCCTGGTGAAGCTTTCTTT.

The table lists this clonotype with a few counts. The chain joins TRBV20-1 to TRBJ2-2, with 7 bases aligning to TRBD1. CDR1 is DFQATT and CDR2 is SNEGSKA in the germline V gene (reference sequence). The CDR3 runs to 13 residues. V gave up 7 bases and J gave up 7 bases; unmatched junction bases: 9. For the CDR3, the DNA is TGCAGTGTCGAGGACAGGCTGGACGGGGAGCTGTTTTTT. Translation gives CSVEDRLDGELFF.

Written as DNA, the CDR3 is TGTGCCAGCAGTTACTCGAGGACCCAGGGCCAAGAGACCCAGTACTTC. Amino acid sequence: CASSYSRTQGQETQYF. The V and J genes are TRBV6-5 and TRBJ2-5; TRBD1 is a possible D gene (5 bases). V was shortened by 0 bases and J by 1 base, with 12 bases between the two germline ends. CDR3 length: 16 residues. CDR1 is MNHEY and CDR2 is SVGAGI in the germline V gene.

This clonotype was seen a few times. The rearrangement uses TRBV7-9 and TRBJ2-5; TRBD2 agrees at 9 bases. The CDR3 sequence is 16 residues long. Germline loops: CDR1 SEHNR, CDR2 FQNEAQ (reference sequence). With 7 bases clipped from V and 6 bases from J, the junction kept 15 bases outside the gene matches. CDR3 in DNA: TGTGCCAGCACCCCCGGGATCATAGCGGGAGTGCAGACCCAGTACTTC. It codes for CASTPGIIAGVQTQYF.

Ten or more counts support this clonotype. The rearrangement links TRBV7-2 to TRBJ1-3; possible D gene TRBD1, 6 bases. This CDR3 region has 14 residues. The germline CDR1 and CDR2 sequences are SGHTA and FQGNSA. Trimming removed 2 bases from V and 9 bases from J, with 14 bases in between. The CDR3 coding sequence is TGTGCCAGCAGCTTATTACAGGGATCGGTCACCATATATTTT. As protein: CASSLLQGSVTIYF.